This T cell receptor beta chain was sequenced in a study of memory CD4+ T cells and cytomegalovirus serostatus. Overall study: Healthy Belgian adult donors included roughly ten CMV-positive and 24 CMV-negative people.

The J segment lost 6 bases and the V segment lost 1 base, leaving 7 bases of the junction unmatched. The CDR3 is made up of 16 amino acids. From germline, CDR1 is SGHAT and CDR2 FQDESV (reference sequence). This clone was seen a handful of times. The antigen remains unidentified. The sort gate was single viable CD3+CD4+CD8-CD45RO+ cells for memory CD4+ T cells. CMV serostatus came from serum IgG against pp150, pp28, p38, p52. CD4+ T cells were isolated by positive magnetic selection. Study outcomes and limitations: CD4+ memory repertoires contained 67 of 164 reported CMV TCRbeta sequences.

TCRdb keeps only in-frame clones here, not all; method: immunoSEQ multiplex PCR. The repertoire includes around 53,000 clones, over 70% of them detected once, and roughly 2% sits in the top ten. The V gene is TRBV11-1, the J gene TRBJ2-1; 9 bases align to TRBD2. The source of this sequence is an adult in good health and CMV-seropositive. Sequencing was carried out using memory CD4+ T cells from blood. CDR3 region: CASSLELAGALNEQFF. CDR3 DNA: TGTGCCAGCAGCTTAGAATTAGCGGGGGCCCTCAATGAGCAGTTCTTC.